Listed here are 27 T cell receptor beta chains from one sample, sequenced in a study of blood T cell repertoires in COVID-19. The protocol was immunoSEQ multiplex PCR, while the TCRdb copy is restricted to in-frame clones and leaves out a portion. The profile shows around 160,000 clones, about nine tenths of them singletons. Sample: peripheral blood. The receptors were sampled from a human donor in a cohort sampled during active COVID-19.

This clone was recorded a few times. The chain couples TRBV6-5 to TRBJ2-7; TRBD1 is a possible D gene (6 bases). Germline-derived CDR1 and CDR2 are MNHEY and SVGAGI. V lost 4 bases, J lost 2 bases, and 15 bases lay in between. The length of the CDR3 is 15 residues. The CDR3 nucleotides are TGTGCCAGCAGTTCCGCTCTTAGGGGGACCTACGAGCAGTACTTC. Translating gives CASSSALRGTYEQYF.

This clone is a singleton in its sample. The chain joins TRBV6-2 or TRBV6-3 to TRBJ1-2; D uncertain. CDR1 and CDR2 (germline): MNHEY, SVGEGT. V lost 6 bases to trimming and J lost 2 bases, with 19 bases between them. The CDR3 is 16 amino acids. This CDR3 is CASSPDLDPGNYGYTF. CDR3 sequence (DNA): TGTGCCAGCAGCCCTGACCTTGACCCAGGAAACTATGGCTACACCTTC.

This sequence joins TRBV18 and TRBJ2-1, with 7 bases that match TRBD1. J lost 4 bases, V lost 3 bases, and 6 bases had no gene match. The CDR3 runs 15 residues. From germline, CDR1 is KGHSH and CDR2 LQKENI. The CDR3 region is CASSPSQGEYNEQFF. CDR3 in DNA: TGTGCCAGCTCACCGTCCCAGGGGGAATACAATGAGCAGTTCTTC.

J is TRBJ2-7 and V is TRBV6-1; 12 bases map to TRBD2. Trimming cost V 4 bases and J 7 bases; bases outside gene matches: 11. CDR3 length: 16 residues. CDR1 and CDR2 from the germline V gene are MNHNS and SASEGT. The CDR3 DNA reads as TGTGCCAGCAGTGCCCCCGGGACTAGCGGGTTTTGGGAGCAGTACTTC. Protein product: CASSAPGTSGFWEQYF.

J is TRBJ2-7 and V is TRBV11-3; perhaps TRBD2 as D (7 bases). The germline gives CDR1 SGHNT, CDR2 YENEEA. V was clipped by 2 bases and J by 3 bases, with 14 bases between them. This CDR3 contains 15 residues. This chain's CDR3 is CASSLWAGAIYEQYF. The CDR3 bases are TGTGCCAGCAGCTTATGGGCGGGGGCGATCTACGAGCAGTACTTC.

V and J are TRBV28 and TRBJ2-4; the D gene is possibly TRBD1 (6 bases). Germline lookup yields CDR1 MDHEN and CDR2 SYDVKM. V lost 6 bases to trimming and J lost 7 bases, with 19 bases between them. The CDR3 runs to 15 residues. The CDR3 is CASSPPTGLVNIQYF. DNA of the CDR3: TGTGCCAGCAGCCCGCCGACAGGACTGGTGAACATTCAGTACTTC.

This chain joins TRBV10-1 and TRBJ2-2; 8 bases are shared with TRBD1. Trimming cost V 2 bases and J 3 bases; bases outside gene matches: 2. CDR1 is WNHNN, CDR2 SYGVQD, per germline (reference sequence). This CDR3 region has 15 residues. This CDR3 reads CASSEAGGYTGELFF. The CDR3 DNA follows: TGCGCCAGCAGTGAGGCAGGGGGCTACACCGGGGAGCTGTTTTTT.

The chain links TRBV7-3 to TRBJ2-7; D is undetermined. CDR1 and CDR2 (germline): SGHTA, FQGTGA. V lost 0 bases, J lost 3 bases, and 6 bases lay in between. This CDR3 region has 13 residues. The CDR3 DNA is TGTGCCAGCAGCTTAACGTCCAACTACGAGCAGTACTTC. Residues: CASSLTSNYEQYF.

V gene TRBV2 combines with J gene TRBJ2-5; a possible D gene is TRBD1 (6 bases). The germline gives CDR1 SNHLY, CDR2 FYNNEI. The CDR3 extends over 18 amino acids. The V end was cut by 7 bases, the J end by 0 bases, with 24 bases between. CDR3 region: CASMGAPGQRSYQETQYF. In DNA form, the CDR3 reads TGTGCCAGCATGGGGGCCCCCGGACAGCGATCGTACCAAGAGACCCAGTACTTC.

The rearrangement joins TRBV29-1 to TRBJ2-7; D uncertain. This CDR3 comprises 12 residues. The germline V gene encodes CDR1 SQVTM and CDR2 ANQGSEA. V was shortened by 4 bases and J by 1 base, with 8 bases between the two germline ends. This chain's CDR3 is CSVVASSYEQYF. CDR3 nucleotides: TGCAGCGTTGTGGCTTCTTCCTACGAGCAGTACTTC.

This chain connects TRBV5-5 to TRBJ2-6, with a tentative D call TRBD1 (6 bases). The germline V gene encodes CDR1 SGHKS and CDR2 YYEKEE (reference sequence). Trimming cost V 1 base and J 4 bases, with 18 bases left between them. The CDR3 is made up of 18 amino acids. The chain's CDR3 is CASSLQWGRSSGANVLTF. The CDR3 DNA reads as TGTGCCAGCAGCTTGCAATGGGGGCGCTCCTCCGGGGCCAACGTCCTGACTTTC.

This clone was recorded only once. The J gene is TRBJ2-2, the V gene TRBV4-3; 9 bases map to TRBD2. Germline CDR1 is LGHNA and CDR2 is YSLEER. CDR3 length: 19 amino acids. V was clipped by 0 bases and J by 2 bases; unmatched bases: 10. Here the CDR3 DNA reads TGCGCCAGCAGCCAAGATCGAAGCCTAGCGGGGACCAACACCGGGGAGCTGTTTTTT. Translating gives CASSQDRSLAGTNTGELFF.

The chain uses TRBV24-1 and TRBJ2-2; tentative D call: TRBD1 (5 bases). Trimming removed 10 bases from V and 5 bases from J, with 19 bases in between. This CDR3 is 15 amino acids long. Germline values: CDR1 KGHDR, CDR2 SFDVKD. The CDR3 spells CATSGGALRTGELFF. The CDR3 DNA follows: TGTGCCACATCAGGTGGGGCCTTAAGGACCGGGGAGCTGTTTTTT.

The CDR3 here is CASSQGRYRQANPFIEQYF. CDR3 in DNA: TGTGCCAGCAGCCAAGGAAGATACAGACAGGCCAACCCCTTTATCGAGCAGTACTTC. The V gene is TRBV14, the J gene TRBJ2-7; D perhaps matches TRBD1 (6 bases). V was pared by 1 base and J by 6 bases, with 28 bases between. The CDR3 spans 19 residues. Germline assignment: CDR1 SGHDN and CDR2 FVKESK. Combining the CDR3 with reference TRBV14 and TRBJ2-7 gives the whole variable domain EAGVTQFPSHSVIEKGQTVTLRCDPISGHDNLYWYRRVMGKEIKFLLHFVKESKQDESGMPNNRFLAERTGGTYSTLKVQPAELEDSGVYFCASSQGRYRQANPFIEQYFGPGTRLTVT.

This sequence joins TRBV5-1 and TRBJ1-1; D not certain. Germline lookup yields CDR1 SGHRS and CDR2 YFSETQ. V gave up 0 bases and J gave up 7 bases, with 10 bases separating them. The CDR3 has 13 residues. The CDR3 sequence: CASSLGAEGEAFF. In DNA, the CDR3 is TGCGCCAGCAGCTTGGGGGCCGAGGGTGAAGCTTTCTTT.

J is TRBJ1-1 and V is TRBV6-4; D is undetermined. The CDR3 loop spans 15 amino acids. Trimming pared 7 bases from V and 4 bases from J, leaving 19 bases between. The germline V gene encodes CDR1 MRHNA and CDR2 SNTAGT. The CDR3 nucleotides are TGTGCCAGCAAACCTCGATCCGGTGGCGGCACTGAAGCTTTCTTT. Translation: CASKPRSGGGTEAFF.

The chain uses TRBV18 and TRBJ2-3; TRBD2 matches 12 bases. Germline CDR1 reads KGHSH; CDR2 reads LQKENI. The trim removed 3 bases at V and 2 bases at J, leaving 9 bases unmatched. This CDR3 is 18 amino acids long. The CDR3 loop reads CASSPETRTSGATDTQYF. Written as DNA, the CDR3 is TGTGCCAGCTCACCGGAGACTCGGACTAGCGGGGCCACAGATACGCAGTATTTT.

V and J are TRBV4-2 and TRBJ2-7, with 9 bases aligning to TRBD2. V lost 0 bases to trimming and J lost 2 bases; unmatched junction nucleotides: 11. The CDR3 is 18 residues long. Germline-derived CDR1 and CDR2 are LGHNA and YNFKEQ. CDR3 sequence reads: CASSQDQGDSGGTYEQYF. CDR3 nucleotides: TGTGCCAGCAGCCAAGATCAAGGGGATAGCGGGGGCACCTACGAGCAGTACTTC.

V gene TRBV28 combines with J gene TRBJ2-7; 7 bases agree with TRBD2. V lost 3 bases, J lost 6 bases, and 8 bases stayed unmatched. CDR1 is MDHEN, CDR2 SYDVKM, per germline. The CDR3 extends over 14 amino acids. The CDR3 is CASSFRGSRREQYF. The CDR3 DNA reads as TGTGCCAGCAGTTTTCGCGGGAGTCGACGCGAGCAGTACTTC.

This chain connects TRBV5-6 to TRBJ1-1; 12 bases are shared with TRBD1. V trimming: 4 bases; J trimming: 1 base; junction bases outside the gene matches: 8. Germline-derived CDR1 and CDR2 are SGHDT and YYEEEE. The CDR3 runs to 17 residues. CDR3 sequence (DNA): TGTGCCAGCAGCACCGTCCCGGGACAGGGGGCGAACACTGAAGCTTTCTTT. Amino acids: CASSTVPGQGANTEAFF.

This clone has just a few counts. The chain links TRBV7-8 to TRBJ1-4; 10 bases fit TRBD1. Germline V gene data show CDR1 as SGHVS and CDR2 as FQNEAQ. The CDR3 runs 16 residues. V lost 4 bases and J lost 7; bases outside the gene matches: 9. DNA of the CDR3: TGTGCCAGCAGCTCGACAGGGGGCGGTGTTCGTGAAAAACTGTTTTTT. This gives the protein CASSSTGGGVREKLFF.

The chain recombines TRBV6-5 with TRBJ1-2; 7 bases agree with TRBD1. Germline V CDR1 and CDR2: MNHEY, SVGAGI. Losses at the gene ends were 2 bases for V and 7 bases for J; bases not matched to a gene: 13. This CDR3 has 16 amino acids. DNA of the CDR3: TGTGCCAGCAGTTACGCAGGGGGAGGAGGTCTGGGTGGCTACACCTTC. This translates into CASSYAGGGGLGGYTF.

This clone was detected once. The J gene is TRBJ1-4, the V gene TRBV6-5; D may be TRBD1 (6 bases). The CDR3 spans 14 residues. Germline CDR1 reads MNHEY; CDR2 reads SVGAGI. Trimming removed 6 bases at V and 7 bases at J, with 15 bases between. CDR3 bases: TGTGCCAGCAGGCTAGACAGGAATATTGAAAAACTGTTTTTT. It is translated as CASRLDRNIEKLFF.

CDR3 nucleotides: TGTGCCACCAGTGATCCTCCCGGGACTAGCGGGGGAAGGTCGGATACGCAGTATTTT. Protein: CATSDPPGTSGGRSDTQYF. This chain joins TRBV24-1 and TRBJ2-3; 14 positions match TRBD2. Trimming at V came to 3 bases and at J to 6 bases, leaving 13 bases not matched to a gene. The germline V gene encodes CDR1 KGHDR and CDR2 SFDVKD. The CDR3 length is 19 residues.

This chain links TRBV5-1 with TRBJ1-5; 9 nucleotides match TRBD1. Germline V lookup: CDR1 SGHRS, CDR2 YFSETQ. V dropped 0 bases and J dropped 8; count of bases not matched to a gene: 6. The CDR3 has 15 residues. CDR3 sequence (DNA): TGCGCCAGCAGCTTGGCCGGGACAGGGATCGAGCCCCAGCATTTT. This codes for CASSLAGTGIEPQHF.

This sequence joins TRBV9 and TRBJ1-6; TRBD1 might be the D (5 bases). The CDR3 extends over 20 amino acids. Trimming took 3 bases from V and 0 from J, leaving 22 bases between them. Germline CDR1 reads SGDLS; CDR2 reads YYNGEE. CDR3: CASSGQGYLPTSSYNSPLHF. CDR3 in DNA: TGTGCCAGCAGCGGCCAGGGCTACCTTCCAACAAGCTCCTATAATTCACCCCTCCACTTT.

J is TRBJ2-5 and V is TRBV19, with TRBD1 matching over 9 bases. Germline V lookup: CDR1 LNHDA, CDR2 SQIVND (reference sequence). This CDR3 is built from 14 residues. Germline trimming cut 6 bases from V and 5 bases from J; bases unmatched to any gene: 7. CDR3 sequence: CASRLTGGRETQYF. In nucleotides, the CDR3 is TGTGCCAGTAGGCTGACAGGGGGAAGGGAGACCCAGTACTTC. Combining the CDR3 with reference TRBV19 and TRBJ2-5 gives the whole variable domain DGGITQSPKYLFRKEGQNVTLSCEQNLNHDAMYWYRQDPGQGLRLIYYSQIVNDFQKGDIAEGYSVSREKKESFPLTVTSAQKNPTAFYLCASRLTGGRETQYFGPGTRLLVL.